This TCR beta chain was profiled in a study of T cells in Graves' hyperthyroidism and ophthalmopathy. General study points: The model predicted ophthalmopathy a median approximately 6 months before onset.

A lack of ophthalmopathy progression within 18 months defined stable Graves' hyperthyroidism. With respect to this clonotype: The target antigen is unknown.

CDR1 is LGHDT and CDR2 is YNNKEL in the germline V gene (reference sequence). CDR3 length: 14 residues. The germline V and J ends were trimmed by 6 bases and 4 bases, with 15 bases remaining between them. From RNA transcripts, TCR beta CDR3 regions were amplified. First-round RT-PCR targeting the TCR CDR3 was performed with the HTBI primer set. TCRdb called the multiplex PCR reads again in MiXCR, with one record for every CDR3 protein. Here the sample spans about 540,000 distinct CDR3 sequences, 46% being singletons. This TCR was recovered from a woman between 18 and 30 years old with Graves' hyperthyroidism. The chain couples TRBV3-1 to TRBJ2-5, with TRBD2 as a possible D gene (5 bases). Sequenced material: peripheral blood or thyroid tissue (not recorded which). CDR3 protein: CASSFFGVGETQYF. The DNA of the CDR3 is TGTGCCAGCAGTTTTTTCGGGGTAGGAGAGACCCAGTACTTC.